This entry lists 31 T cell receptor beta chains sequenced from one sample in a study of identical twins. TCRdb used MiXCR to reprocess the 5' RACE reads, holding one entry per CDR3 protein. The table shows approximately 670,000 distinct CDR3 sequences, with 5.5% to 7.5% occurring only once. Input material: naive T cells sorted from blood. These receptors came from a man younger than 35 in good health.

The chain carries TRBV7-2 and TRBJ2-1; 10 nucleotides agree with TRBD2. With V trimmed by 6 bases and J by 9 bases, 17 bases remained unmatched. Germline CDR1 SGHTA, CDR2 FQGNSA. The CDR3 has 17 residues. CDR3 amino acids: CASRRQAGLADTSEQFF. As DNA, the CDR3 is TGTGCCAGCAGACGCCAGGCCGGACTAGCGGATACAAGTGAGCAGTTCTTC. The whole variable domain, remainder taken from reference TRBV7-2 and TRBJ2-1, is GAGVSQSPSNKVTEKGKDVELRCDPISGHTALYWYRQSLGQGLEFLIYFQGNSAPDKSGLPSDRFSAERTGGSVSTLTIQRTQQEDSAVYLCASRRQAGLADTSEQFFGPGTRLTVL.

Only a few counts were recorded for this clonotype. This chain joins TRBV9 and TRBJ2-5; TRBD2 matches 7 bases. Trimming at V came to 0 bases and at J to 1 base, leaving 3 bases not matched to a gene. This CDR3 comprises 15 residues. From germline, CDR1 is SGDLS and CDR2 YYNGEE. DNA for the CDR3: TGTGCCAGCAGCGTAGGTCGGACTAGCCAAGAGACCCAGTACTTC. Its protein is CASSVGRTSQETQYF.

This clonotype was counted ten times or more. V and J are TRBV10-3 and TRBJ2-7; D is possibly TRBD1 (6 bases). Trimming shortened V by 0 bases and J by 6 bases, and 9 bases separated the two germline ends. Germline V CDR1 and CDR2: ENHRY, SYGVKD. The CDR3 is 13 amino acids. The CDR3 DNA sequence: TGTGCCATCAGTGAGTCGAAAGGGGGCGAGCAGTACGTC. Residues: CAISESKGGEQYV.

In its sample, this clonotype was seen many times. This chain uses TRBV20-1 with TRBJ2-4; the D gene could be TRBD1 or TRBD2 (7 bases each). Germline V CDR1 and CDR2: DFQATT, SNEGSKA (reference sequence). V gave up 3 bases and J gave up 6 bases, with 15 bases separating them. The CDR3 loop spans 14 amino acids. CDR3 DNA: TGCAGTGCTAGGACCGCAGGGGGGGGAAACATTCAGTACTTC. Protein sequence: CSARTAGGGNIQYF.

V is TRBV29-1 and J is TRBJ2-3; D may be TRBD1 or TRBD2 (6 bases each). Per the germline V gene, CDR1 is SQVTM and CDR2 is ANQGSEA. This CDR3 comprises 13 residues. V was clipped by 6 bases and J by 6 bases, with 16 bases between them. CDR3 nucleotides: TGCAGCGTCTCCCCGGGGGCGGGGGATACGCAGTATTTT. Its protein is CSVSPGAGDTQYF.

This clonotype was recorded at least ten times. The CDR3 nucleotides are TGTGCCAGCACCTTCATCGGGGGTAGCGGGAGTAATGAGCAGTTCTTC. This encodes CASTFIGGSGSNEQFF. This sequence joins TRBV12-3 or TRBV12-4 and TRBJ2-1; 9 bases map to TRBD2. The CDR3 sequence is 16 residues long. The ends lost 7 bases at V and 7 bases at J; junction bases unmatched: 14.

The CDR3 here is CASSAFGISTDTQYF. DNA for the CDR3: TGTGCCAGCAGTGCCTTCGGGATCAGCACAGATACGCAGTATTTT. The chain uses TRBV11-2 and TRBJ2-3; D perhaps matches TRBD2 (5 bases). This CDR3 spans 15 amino acids. V lost 6 bases and J 0 bases, leaving 13 bases between the germline ends. The germline V gene encodes CDR1 SGHAT and CDR2 FQNNGV.

This clonotype has a count of ten or more. The V call is TRBV19, the J call TRBJ1-2; D is perhaps TRBD1 (5 bases). Trimming removed 7 bases at V and 7 bases at J, with 19 bases between. There are 14 residues in the CDR3. Germline CDR1 reads LNHDA; CDR2 reads SQIVND (reference sequence). The CDR3 nucleotides are TGTGCCAGTACTCCACCCATACCAGGGTCTGGCTACACCTTC. It specifies CASTPPIPGSGYTF. The full variable domain, completed using reference TRBV19 and TRBJ1-2, is DGGITQSPKYLFRKEGQNVTLSCEQNLNHDAMYWYRQDPGQGLRLIYYSQIVNDFQKGDIAEGYSVSREKKESFPLTVTSAQKNPTAFYLCASTPPIPGSGYTFGSGTRLTVV.

The DNA of the CDR3 is TGTGCCAGCAGCCGGATACTAGTGCCCTACAATGAGCAGTTCTTC. This translates into CASSRILVPYNEQFF. The rearrangement uses TRBV3-1 and TRBJ2-1, with a tentative D call TRBD2 (5 bases). The CDR3 has 15 residues. V lost 4 bases and J lost 2, with 12 bases in between. The V gene's germline CDR1 is LGHDT and CDR2 YNNKEL (reference sequence).

This clonotype came up many times. The junction differs from germline at one of its ends, possibly a read error. The chain joins TRBV12-3 or TRBV12-4 to TRBJ2-3; D ambiguous. CDR3 length: 12 amino acids. CDR3 coding DNA: TGTGCCAGCAGCTTAGGGTCAGATACGCAGTATTTT. Amino acid sequence: CASSLGSDTQYF.

In its sample, this clonotype was seen a few times. The CDR3 coding sequence is TGTGCCAGCAGCCCTACTTTTGCGGCCGAGCAGTACTTC. Translation gives CASSPTFAAEQYF. The V call is TRBV7-2, the J call TRBJ2-7, with D uncertain. The CDR3 totals 13 residues. Germline lookup yields CDR1 SGHTA and CDR2 FQGNSA. Trimming shortened V by 5 bases and J by 6 bases, and 14 bases separated the two germline ends.

The chain joins TRBV12-3 or TRBV12-4 to TRBJ2-4; unclear D gene. There are 15 residues in the CDR3. V lost 7 bases, J lost 0 bases, and 13 bases lay in between. The CDR3 DNA follows: TGTGCCAGCACAGCAACAATTATAGCCAAAAACATTCAGTACTTC. It yields the protein CASTATIIAKNIQYF.

There are many counts of this clonotype. V is TRBV9 and J is TRBJ2-5; the D gene is possibly TRBD1 (5 bases). Germline CDR1 SGDLS, CDR2 YYNGEE. The V end lost 0 bases, the J end lost 5 bases, and 17 bases lay between the germline ends. This CDR3 spans 16 amino acids. This chain's CDR3 is CASSVGLTEVGETQYF. In DNA form, the CDR3 reads TGTGCCAGCAGCGTAGGATTGACAGAAGTAGGGGAGACCCAGTACTTC.

This clonotype turned up a few times. J is TRBJ1-2 and V is TRBV6-1, with D maybe TRBD1 (5 bases). From germline, CDR1 is MNHNS and CDR2 SASEGT. There are 12 residues in the CDR3. The germline V and J ends were trimmed by 0 bases and 6 bases, with 5 bases remaining between them. CDR3 in amino acids: CASSEAGDGYTF. In DNA form, the CDR3 reads TGTGCCAGCAGTGAAGCGGGGGATGGCTACACCTTC.

This clonotype has only a few counts. This rearrangement joins TRBV6-5 to TRBJ1-2; the D is unclear. The V gene lost 0 bases and the J gene lost 4 bases, with 12 bases spanning the gap. Germline CDR1 and CDR2: MNHEY and SVGAGI. The CDR3 is made up of 15 amino acids. CDR3 amino acids: CASSYSKNRGYGYTF. The CDR3 DNA reads as TGTGCCAGCAGTTACTCCAAAAATAGAGGCTATGGCTACACCTTC.

The chain links TRBV5-1 to TRBJ2-3; 9 positions agree with TRBD2. J was trimmed by 1 base and V by 0 bases; bases with no gene match: 6. The CDR3 spans 17 residues. The germline V gene has CDR1 SGHRS and CDR2 YFSETQ. This CDR3 is CASSLGLASGGTDTQYF. The CDR3, as DNA: TGCGCCAGCAGCTTGGGCTTGGCTAGCGGGGGCACAGATACGCAGTATTTT.

Ten or more counts support this clonotype. This chain links TRBV29-1 with TRBJ2-1, with D uncertain. The CDR3 contains 16 residues. Germline values: CDR1 SQVTM, CDR2 ANQGSEA. With 4 bases removed from V and 3 bases from J, the gap between germline ends came to 19 bases. CDR3 nucleotides: TGCAGCGTTGTAGGTAGTACAGTGAACAACTACAATGAGCAGTTCTTC. It specifies CSVVGSTVNNYNEQFF.

This clonotype was observed many times. The chain carries TRBV25-1 and TRBJ2-5, with D tentatively TRBD2 (5 bases). The V and J ends lost 6 bases and 1 base respectively, with 9 bases between them. CDR1 and CDR2 (germline): MGHDK, SYGVNS. The CDR3 runs 13 residues. This CDR3 is CASSSGSQETQYF. In DNA, the CDR3 is TGTGCCAGCAGCTCGGGATCCCAAGAGACCCAGTACTTC.

This clonotype was counted a few times. V is TRBV6-2 or TRBV6-3 and J is TRBJ2-1; 9 nucleotides match TRBD2. Per the germline V gene, CDR1 is MNHEY and CDR2 is SVGEGT. The CDR3 sequence is 12 residues long. The V segment lost 0 bases and the J segment 14 bases; nucleotides outside the gene matches: 2. This CDR3 reads CASSYSEREEFF. CDR3 coding DNA: TGTGCCAGCAGTTACTCGGAGCGGGAGGAGTTCTTC.

Here the CDR3 DNA reads TGTGCCAGCCTTCGGTCGGGGGTAAGGGCCCCCCCCTACGAGCAGTACTTC. It yields the protein CASLRSGVRAPPYEQYF. This chain uses TRBV6-2 or TRBV6-3 with TRBJ2-7; a weak D match, TRBD2 (6 bases). The CDR3 length is 17 residues. The V gene lost 8 bases and the J gene lost 2 bases, with 25 bases spanning the gap. The germline V gene encodes CDR1 MNHEY and CDR2 SVGEGT.

The chain is built from TRBV24-1 and TRBJ2-7; 7 bases map to TRBD2. With V trimmed by 9 bases and J by 6 bases, 7 bases remained unmatched. Germline V lookup: CDR1 KGHDR, CDR2 SFDVKD. The length of the CDR3 is 12 residues. CDR3 protein: CATQLGGGEQYF. CDR3 nucleotide sequence: TGTGCCACCCAGCTGGGGGGGGGCGAGCAGTACTTC.

This clonotype was seen many times. The chain couples TRBV7-3 to TRBJ2-7, with 8 nucleotides matching TRBD2. CDR1 is SGHTA, CDR2 FQGTGA, per germline. This CDR3 has 15 residues. V gave up 5 bases and J gave up 2 bases; unmatched junction bases: 8. CDR3 sequence (DNA): TGTGCCAGCAGCCTAATAGCGGGGCAGGCCTACGAGCAGTACTTC. It is translated as CASSLIAGQAYEQYF.

This clonotype was seen at least ten times. The J gene is TRBJ1-2, the V gene TRBV29-1; a possible D gene is TRBD1 (5 bases). V was shortened by 0 bases and J by 1 base, with 15 bases between the two germline ends. Looked up from germline, CDR1 is SQVTM and CDR2 is ANQGSEA. CDR3 length: 16 residues. Here the CDR3 DNA reads TGCAGCGTTGAAGAGCCTTTTGAAGGGGTTAACTATGGCTACACCTTC. It specifies CSVEEPFEGVNYGYTF. Using reference TRBV29-1 and TRBJ1-2 for the parts outside the CDR3, the full variable domain is SAVISQKPSRDICQRGTSLTIQCQVDSQVTMMFWYRQQPGQSLTLIATANQGSEATYESGFVIDKFPISRPNLTFSTLTVSNMSPEDSSIYLCSVEEPFEGVNYGYTFGSGTRLTVV.

This clonotype has a count of ten or more. The chain combines TRBV10-3 with TRBJ2-3, with 7 nucleotides matching TRBD1. Germline lookup yields CDR1 ENHRY and CDR2 SYGVKD. This CDR3 region has 13 residues. V lost 6 bases to trimming and J lost 1 base; unmatched junction nucleotides: 1. The CDR3 nucleotides read TGTGCCATCAGAGGGACAGGCACAGATACGCAGTATTTT. As protein: CAIRGTGTDTQYF.

This clonotype occurred many times. V gene TRBV7-9 combines with J gene TRBJ2-5, with 9 nucleotides matching TRBD2. Germline lookup yields CDR1 SEHNR and CDR2 FQNEAQ (reference sequence). The V and J ends lost 0 bases and 2 bases, in that order; junction bases with no gene match: 1. This CDR3 has 15 amino acids. The CDR3 protein is CASSLALAGQETQYF. As DNA, the CDR3 is TGTGCCAGCAGCTTAGCGCTAGCGGGGCAAGAGACCCAGTACTTC.

This clonotype was seen a handful of times. The chain carries TRBV5-5 and TRBJ1-1; D unresolved. Trimming shortened V by 2 bases and J by 1 base, and 9 bases separated the two germline ends. This CDR3 has 14 amino acids. Germline CDR1 SGHKS, CDR2 YYEKEE (reference sequence). The CDR3 nucleotides read TGTGCCAGCAGCTTCGCCACAAGGAACACTGAAGCTTTCTTT. Translating gives CASSFATRNTEAFF.

The chain carries TRBV6-2 or TRBV6-3 and TRBJ2-1; 9 positions match TRBD1. The CDR3 spans 14 residues. CDR1 is MNHEY and CDR2 is SVGEGT in the germline V gene. J lost 10 bases, V lost 0 bases, and 4 bases had no gene match. The CDR3 sequence: CASSYSGTGKEQFF. The CDR3 DNA reads as TGTGCCAGCAGTTACTCGGGGACAGGGAAAGAGCAGTTCTTC.

The J gene is TRBJ2-5, the V gene TRBV20-1; perhaps TRBD1 as D (6 bases). With 4 bases removed from V and 1 base from J, the gap between germline ends came to 10 bases. The CDR3 has 13 amino acids. Germline CDR1 and CDR2: DFQATT and SNEGSKA (reference sequence). The CDR3 DNA follows: TGCAGTGCTAACGGACAGTTCCAAGAGACCCAGTACTTC. Translation: CSANGQFQETQYF.

The sample holds a few counts of this clonotype. CDR3 in amino acids: CASSLAGQYTDTQYF. DNA for the CDR3: TGTGCCAGCAGTTTAGCGGGACAGTACACAGATACGCAGTATTTT. The chain combines TRBV12-3 or TRBV12-4 with TRBJ2-3; 7 bases are a match to TRBD1. CDR3 length: 15 residues. V was pared by 0 bases and J by 2 bases, with 2 bases of the junction left unmatched.

In this sample, this clonotype turned up a few times. V is TRBV5-5 and J is TRBJ1-1, with D unresolved. The germline V gene encodes CDR1 SGHKS and CDR2 YYEKEE (reference sequence). V was trimmed by 0 bases and J by 3 bases, leaving 9 bases between them. The CDR3 consists of 14 residues. For the CDR3, the DNA is TGTGCCAGCAGCTTGGGGCTCCGGGACACTGAAGCTTTCTTT. Protein product: CASSLGLRDTEAFF.

The chain employs TRBV29-1 and TRBJ2-4; no reliable D call. This CDR3 contains 12 residues. The V gene lost 7 bases and the J gene lost 1 base, with 8 bases spanning the gap. In germline, CDR1 is SQVTM, CDR2 ANQGSEA. CDR3 sequence (DNA): TGCAGCGCCGTCGGGGCCAAAAACATTCAGTACTTC. As protein: CSAVGAKNIQYF.